Included here is one TCR beta chain sequence, with context. The target antigen is unknown. The data were taken from a study of T cell responses to AZD1222 COVID-19 vaccine. Study-wide background: Whether given at about 4 or about 12 weeks, second doses were pooled.

General study results and limits: Vaccine-related CD4 TCRs covered spike, predominating at 160-218 and 743-854. The study sampled repertoires only after the peak T cell response. A mostly white British donor set with more females was recruited, and clonal diversity was possibly underestimated.

Sequencing used immunoSEQ multiplex PCR; TCRdb keeps in-frame clones, though not all of them. The repertoire holds about 120,000 clones, with 80% to 90% as singletons. Trimming at V came to 2 bases and at J to 6 bases, leaving 5 bases not matched to a gene. Looked up from germline, CDR1 is MGHRA and CDR2 is YSYEKL. The length of the CDR3 is 14 residues. The material was peripheral blood, obtained on day 0 of AZD1222 vaccination. The receptor's source is an adult in good health. V and J are TRBV4-1 and TRBJ1-2; 8 nucleotides agree with TRBD1. CDR3 in amino acids: CASSQPDRENGYTF. The CDR3 region has the DNA TGCGCCAGCAGCCAACCGGACAGGGAGAATGGCTACACCTTC.